Listed below are T cell receptor beta chains from one sample, sequenced in a study of metastatic and nonmetastatic thyroid tumors. TCRdb re-called clones via MiXCR from the PCR reads. The sample lists about 70,000 clones; more than 15% were seen once. Source material: blood. Receptor source: a female donor with papillary thyroid cancer or a benign thyroid nodule (not recorded which). Some clones in this sample may be carry-over from other donors' samples. Each CDR3 is given with its conserved first and last residue. Each record gives: D gene, J gene, V gene, clone size, CDR3 DNA, CDR3 protein. A D gene is named only where the DNA matches it firmly. Not every row has a clone size; where given, it reads once, few, many or a size class.

>TRBD2|TRBJ2-5|TRBV19|few
TGTGCCAGTAGTACCCCGCCGGGACTAACTAAAGAGACCCAGTACTTC
CASSTPPGLTKETQYF
>TRBD2|TRBJ2-3|TRBV5-6|NA
TGTGCCAGCAGCTTGAGACTAGCGGGAGGAGCAGATACGCAGTATTTT
CASSLRLAGGADTQYF
>TRBD2|TRBJ2-1|TRBV24-1|NA
TGTGCCACCAGTGATTCTGTGGGTCTAGCGGGTGCTGAGCAGTTCTTC
CATSDSVGLAGAEQFF
>NA|TRBJ2-5|TRBV30|many
TGTGCCTGGGGTGACAGACTAGTGGCCCAGTACTTC
CAWGDRLVAQYF
>TRBD2|TRBJ2-7|TRBV4-3|NA
TGCGCCAGCAGCCAAGATCAGGCTGGCGGGGGGACCTACGAGCAGTACTTC
CASSQDQAGGGTYEQYF
>NA|TRBJ2-7|TRBV20-1|many
TGCAGTGCTAGAGGACAGGTTGACGAGCAGTACTTC
CSARGQVDEQYF
>NA|TRBJ2-3|TRBV27|many
TGTGCCAGCAGTTTCGGAGATACGCAGTATTTT
CASSFGDTQYF
>NA|TRBJ1-3|TRBV7-2|NA
TGTGCCAGCAGCTTAGACAGGGTCGGAAACACCATATATTTT
CASSLDRVGNTIYF
>TRBD1|TRBJ1-2|TRBV28|many
TGTGCCAGCAGTTCACCCGGGACAGTCTATGGCTACACCTTC
CASSSPGTVYGYTF
>NA|TRBJ2-3|TRBV5-1|NA
TGCGCCAGCACCCTTCTAGAGACTAGCACAGATACGCAGTATTTT
CASTLLETSTDTQYF
>TRBD1|TRBJ2-7|TRBV14|NA
TGTGCCAGCAGCCTTATTCCGGGACAGGGGGAAAACGAGCAGTACTTC
CASSLIPGQGENEQYF
>NA|TRBJ1-1|TRBV4-3|NA
TGCGCCAGCAGCCAAGATTGGATCCCGGGGGAGGCGAACACTGAAGCTTTCTTT
CASSQDWIPGEANTEAFF
>NA|TRBJ1-1|TRBV20-1|many
TGCAGTGCTAGAGACCCGAGGAGGGACACTGAAGCTTTCTTT
CSARDPRRDTEAFF
>NA|TRBJ1-1|TRBV4-1|many
TGCGCCAGCAGCCAAGGGCCGAACACTGAAGCTTTCTTT
CASSQGPNTEAFF
>TRBD1|TRBJ2-7|TRBV2|few
TGTGCCAGCATTTCGGACAGGACGCGGGAGCAGTACTTC
CASISDRTREQYF
>TRBD2|TRBJ2-5|TRBV9|many
TGTGCCAGCAGCCGTTTAGCGGGAGGGGGGGAGACCCAGTACTTC
CASSRLAGGGETQYF
>TRBD2|TRBJ2-1|TRBV27|many
TGTGCCAGCAGTGGACTAGCATCCGGCAATGAGCAGTTCTTC
CASSGLASGNEQFF
>NA|TRBJ2-7|TRBV28|many
TGTGCCAGCAGGAACCAGGGCTTGTCCTACGAGCAGTACTTC
CASRNQGLSYEQYF
>TRBD1|TRBJ1-5|TRBV6-4|many
TGTGCCAGCAGTGAAACGGGACAGAGCAATCAGCCCCAGCATTTT
CASSETGQSNQPQHF
>TRBD1|TRBJ2-7|TRBV11-2|NA
TGTGCCAGCAGCTTATGGTCCACAGGGGCTACCTACGAGCAGTACTTC
CASSLWSTGATYEQYF
>TRBD2|TRBJ2-3|TRBV6-1|NA
TGTGCCAGCAGTGAAACGTGGCTAGCGGGAGATACGCATTATTTT
CASSETWLAGDTHYF
>NA|TRBJ1-4|TRBV12-3/TRBV12-4|many
TGTGCCAGCAGTCGCGGGTGGGGAGAAAAACTGTTTTTT
CASSRGWGEKLFF
>NA|TRBJ1-6|TRBV4-1|NA
TGCGCCAGCAGCCCGGACCAGACAGGTACCGTCTCCTATAATTCACCCCTCCACTTT
CASSPDQTGTVSYNSPLHF
>NA|TRBJ1-2|TRBV5-1|many
TGCGCCAGCAGCTTTCGGATTGAGGGGGGTAACTATGGCTACACCTTC
CASSFRIEGGNYGYTF
>TRBD1|TRBJ2-1|TRBV19|many
TGTGCCAGTAGCCTACGGGACAGGGGGTTCAATGAGCAGTTCTTC
CASSLRDRGFNEQFF
>NA|TRBJ2-1|TRBV15|many
TGTGCCACCAGCAGAAAAACCCCCGGGGCCGAGCAGTTCTTC
CATSRKTPGAEQFF
>TRBD1|TRBJ1-5|TRBV9|NA
TGTGCCAGCAGCGTAGATCACAGGGGAGACCAGCCCCAGCATTTT
CASSVDHRGDQPQHF
>NA|TRBJ2-1|TRBV5-1|many
TGCGCCAGCAGCCGCAGCTTGGCCAATGAGCAGTTCTTC
CASSRSLANEQFF
>NA|TRBJ2-2|TRBV19|NA
TGTGCCAGTAGTATGGAGAGAGTTACGAACACCGGGGAGCTGTTTTTT
CASSMERVTNTGELFF
>NA|TRBJ2-1|TRBV19|many
TGTGCCAGTAGTATAGGGGGATACTACAATGAGCAGTTCTTC
CASSIGGYYNEQFF
>TRBD1|TRBJ2-7|TRBV20-1|many
TGCAGTGCTAGCCAGGTTCAGGGGGCGAGGGAGCAGTACTTC
CSASQVQGAREQYF
>TRBD1|TRBJ1-2|TRBV27|NA
TGTGCCAGCAGTTCGGACAGGCTCTATGGCTACACCTTC
CASSSDRLYGYTF
>TRBD1|TRBJ1-3|TRBV28|many
TGTGCCAGCAGTTTAAGGGGGCAGGGTGGTAGAAACACCATATATTTT
CASSLRGQGGRNTIYF
>NA|TRBJ2-3|TRBV7-8|many
TGTGCCAGCAGTCAGGTGGCAAGTTATACGCAGTATTTT
CASSQVASYTQYF
>TRBD2|TRBJ2-7|TRBV6-5|many
TGTGCCAGCAGTTACCAAGGACTAGCGGGGGGGGAGCAGTACTTC
CASSYQGLAGGEQYF
>TRBD1|TRBJ1-5|TRBV20-1|NA
TGCAGTGCTGTGACAGGGGACCAGCCCCAGCATTTT
CSAVTGDQPQHF
>NA|TRBJ1-1|TRBV7-3|NA
TGTGCCAGCAGCCCTTTGGTACAGGGTGGAAAAGCTTTCTTT
CASSPLVQGGKAFF
>TRBD2|TRBJ2-1|TRBV5-4|NA
TGTGCCAGCAGCTTGGTGGGTCTAGCGGGAGTTAGAAATGAGCAGTTCTTC
CASSLVGLAGVRNEQFF
>NA|TRBJ1-5|TRBV4-2|many
TGTGCCAGTACATTTGCTCCGTCGACAGGTGGAAATCAGCCCCAGCATTTT
CASTFAPSTGGNQPQHF
>NA|TRBJ1-1|TRBV11-1|NA
TGTGCCAGCAGCTTATTTTCGAACACTGAAGCTTTCTTT
CASSLFSNTEAFF
>NA|TRBJ2-1|TRBV10-3|many
TGTGCCATCAGTGAGCGGCCGGGAGAGGGCTACAATGAGCAGTTCTTC
CAISERPGEGYNEQFF
>NA|TRBJ2-1|TRBV11-2|many
TGTGCCAGCAGCTTAGACCCCCCGGTAGTGACTAGAGACAATGAGCAGTTCTTC
CASSLDPPVVTRDNEQFF
>NA|TRBJ2-1|TRBV3-1|many
TGTGCCAGCAGCCAGGGGGATGTTAATGAGCAGTTCTTC
CASSQGDVNEQFF
>NA|TRBJ2-7|TRBV12-3/TRBV12-4|many
TGTGCCAGCAGTTTAGAGTACTACGAGCAGTACTTC
CASSLEYYEQYF
>TRBD1|TRBJ1-5|TRBV5-5|NA
TGTGCCAGCAGCTTGCAGGGGGTAGAAAATCAGCCCCAGCATTTT
CASSLQGVENQPQHF
>TRBD1|TRBJ1-3|TRBV10-3|NA
TGTGCCATCGGCCGGGACAGGGATGGAAACACCATATATTTT
CAIGRDRDGNTIYF